The T cell receptor (beta chain) under discussion was sequenced for a study of OX40 agonist ivuxolimab in advanced cancers. The repertoire was sequenced with immunoSEQ multiplex PCR; TCRdb's copy has only in-frame clones and lacks some. The table lists approximately 94,000 clones, around 91% of them singletons. The junction had 9 bases not matched to a gene; V was cut back by 0 bases and J by 2 bases. In germline, CDR1 is SGHNT, CDR2 YENEEA. The CDR3 has 19 residues. This TCR was recovered from an adult with an advanced solid tumor such as melanoma, head and neck, liver or kidney cancer. V is TRBV11-3 and J is TRBJ2-6; 8 nucleotides line up with TRBD2. The sample was CD4+ or CD8+ T cells sorted from blood, taken in a trial of the OX40 agonist ivuxolimab. The CDR3 sequence is CASSLDLTSDFPGANVLTF. Here the CDR3 DNA reads TGTGCCAGCAGCTTAGATTTGACTAGCGATTTCCCTGGGGCCAACGTCCTGACTTTC.